Each of the 10 T cell receptor beta chains below was sequenced from the same sample in a study of blood T cell repertoires in COVID-19. Clones were sequenced by immunoSEQ multiplex PCR, and TCRdb holds only the in-frame ones, with some missing. The sample consists of about 180,000 clones, roughly 79% of them appearing once. The sequenced material came from peripheral blood. All receptors come from a woman aged 70-85 years with acute or convalescent COVID-19.

The chain carries TRBV2 and TRBJ2-1, with a tentative D call TRBD2 (6 bases). Trimming stripped 7 bases from V and 9 bases from J, with 10 bases between. The CDR3 sequence is 11 residues long. The germline gives CDR1 SNHLY, CDR2 FYNNEI. The CDR3 loop is CASTSALEQFF. The CDR3 DNA is TGTGCCAGCACTAGCGCCCTTGAGCAGTTCTTC. Using reference TRBV2 and TRBJ2-1 for the parts outside the CDR3, the full variable domain is EPEVTQTPSHQVTQMGQEVILRCVPISNHLYFYWYRQILGQKVEFLVSFYNNEISEKSEIFDDQFSVERPDGSNFTLKIRSTKLEDSAMYFCASTSALEQFFGPGTRLTVL.

This chain links TRBV3-1 (or the pseudogene TRBV3-2) with TRBJ1-1, with no clear D. Germline V gives CDR1 LGHDT, CDR2 YNNKEL (reference sequence). The CDR3 totals 15 residues. The ends were cut back, 1 base at V and 4 bases at J, with 13 bases in the middle. The chain's CDR3 is CASSQGPTGGTEAFF. For the CDR3, the DNA is TGTGCCAGCAGCCAAGGTCCCACTGGCGGCACTGAAGCTTTCTTT.

In its sample, this clone was seen a few times. V is TRBV7-3 and J is TRBJ2-1, with TRBD2 matching over 14 bases. The V gene end was trimmed by 1 base and the J gene end by 9 bases; junction bases not matched to a gene: 8. The germline CDR1 and CDR2 sequences are SGHTA and FQGTGA. The CDR3 spans 17 residues. CDR3 DNA sequence: TGTGCCAGCAGCTTAAATTTCCGACTAGCGGGAGGGGCTGAGCAGTTCTTC. Its protein is CASSLNFRLAGGAEQFF.

The chain carries TRBV7-3 and TRBJ2-3, with 7 bases fitting TRBD1. This CDR3 comprises 14 residues. From germline, CDR1 is SGHTA and CDR2 FQGTGA. CDR3 amino acids: CTPGAQGSTDTQYF. The CDR3 bases are TGTACCCCCGGAGCACAGGGGAGCACAGATACGCAGTATTTT. The entire variable domain, with the rest obtained from reference TRBV7-3 and TRBJ2-3, is as follows: GAGVSQTPSNKVTEKGKYVELRCDPISGHTALYWYRQSLGQGPEFLIYFQGTGAADDSGLPNDRFFAVRPEGSVSTLKIQRTERGDSAVYLCTPGAQGSTDTQYFGPGTRLTVL.

This clone was recorded a few times. The J gene is TRBJ1-1, the V gene TRBV15; a weak D match, TRBD1 (5 bases). Germline V gene lookup returns CDR1 LNHNV and CDR2 YYDKDF (reference sequence). The V gene lost 3 bases and the J gene lost 1 base, with 15 bases spanning the gap. The CDR3 covers 16 residues. The DNA for the CDR3 is TGTGCCACCAGCAGCCCCCTGGGGCTCTCGAACACTGAAGCTTTCTTT. Translating it yields CATSSPLGLSNTEAFF.

This rearrangement joins TRBV29-1 to TRBJ2-7; 8 bases align to TRBD2. J lost 4 bases, V lost 4 bases, and 12 bases had no gene match. CDR1 and CDR2 (germline): SQVTM, ANQGSEA. There are 15 residues in the CDR3. CDR3 bases: TGCAGCGTTGTAGTACCAGCGGGAGATCGGTACGAGCAGTACTTC. Translation: CSVVVPAGDRYEQYF.

V usage is TRBV10-2 and J usage is TRBJ2-5, with TRBD2 matching over 9 bases. CDR1 is WSHSY and CDR2 is SAAADI in the germline V gene. Trimming at V came to 9 bases and at J to 4 bases, leaving 18 bases not matched to a gene. CDR3 length: 17 amino acids. Written as DNA, the CDR3 is TGCGCCAGTACCAGAGGGGCGGCGGGAGGGTTTGTAGAGACCCAGTACTTC. Its translation is CASTRGAAGGFVETQYF.

The sample holds a few counts of this clone. V is TRBV9 and J is TRBJ1-2; D is uncertain. V lost 5 bases to trimming and J lost 2 bases, with 13 bases between them. The CDR3 runs 14 residues. CDR1 SGDLS and CDR2 YYNGEE come from the germline V gene. This CDR3 is CASRNPGANYGYTF. In DNA, the CDR3 is TGTGCCAGCAGGAACCCGGGAGCAAACTATGGCTACACCTTC. Drawing the rest from reference TRBV9 and TRBJ1-2, the complete variable domain is DSGVTQTPKHLITATGQRVTLRCSPRSGDLSVYWYQQSLDQGLQFLIQYYNGEERAKGNILERFSAQQFPDLHSELNLSSLELGDSALYFCASRNPGANYGYTFGSGTRLTVV.

V usage is TRBV10-1 and J usage is TRBJ2-3; 8 bases are a match to TRBD2. The CDR3 has 16 amino acids. CDR1 WNHNN and CDR2 SYGVQD come from the germline V gene (reference sequence). V lost 6 bases, J lost 2 bases, and 10 bases stayed unmatched. The CDR3 coding sequence is TGCGCCAGCAGGGCCACTAGCGGAAGACCCACAGATACGCAGTATTTT. Protein sequence: CASRATSGRPTDTQYF.

This chain connects TRBV30 to TRBJ1-4; no clear D gene. Germline V gives CDR1 GTSNPN, CDR2 SVGIG (reference sequence). Trimming removed 4 bases from V and 7 bases from J, with 22 bases in between. The CDR3 length is 16 residues. The CDR3 DNA follows: TGTGCCTGGACCTTTACCGGCTCACGGGAACGTGAAAAACTGTTTTTT. It specifies CAWTFTGSREREKLFF.